A selection of T cell receptor beta chains follows, all from one sample in a study of tumor-infiltrating lymphocytes in glioblastoma multiforme. TCRdb re-called the multiplex PCR reads with MiXCR, one entry per CDR3 protein. The table includes more than 10,000 distinct CDR3 sequences, 60% to 65% detected once. Sequenced sample: brain tumor tissue. Source of these receptors: a male donor with glioblastoma. CDR3s include the opening cysteine and the closing phenylalanine or tryptophan.

j_call,v_call,cdr3_aa
TRBJ2-1,TRBV11-2,CASRLAGGNPYNEQFF
TRBJ2-1,TRBV13,CASSLVGPGTEWQFF
TRBJ1-2,TRBV4-1,CASSQRSWYDGYTF
TRBJ2-1,TRBV4-3,CASSQAIGTLNEQFF
TRBJ2-7,TRBV20-1,CSVSGPLSYEQYF
TRBJ1-1,TRBV20-1,CSARDNSEAFF
TRBJ2-6,TRBV6-5,CASRPPSSGANVLTF
TRBJ1-2,TRBV20-1,CSAGGQGAFGYTF
TRBJ2-7,TRBV28,CGSSLQQGAYEQYF
TRBJ2-7,TRBV29-1,CSLDDQDSYEQYF
TRBJ2-7,TRBV29-1,CRVIDPRSPRQYEQYF